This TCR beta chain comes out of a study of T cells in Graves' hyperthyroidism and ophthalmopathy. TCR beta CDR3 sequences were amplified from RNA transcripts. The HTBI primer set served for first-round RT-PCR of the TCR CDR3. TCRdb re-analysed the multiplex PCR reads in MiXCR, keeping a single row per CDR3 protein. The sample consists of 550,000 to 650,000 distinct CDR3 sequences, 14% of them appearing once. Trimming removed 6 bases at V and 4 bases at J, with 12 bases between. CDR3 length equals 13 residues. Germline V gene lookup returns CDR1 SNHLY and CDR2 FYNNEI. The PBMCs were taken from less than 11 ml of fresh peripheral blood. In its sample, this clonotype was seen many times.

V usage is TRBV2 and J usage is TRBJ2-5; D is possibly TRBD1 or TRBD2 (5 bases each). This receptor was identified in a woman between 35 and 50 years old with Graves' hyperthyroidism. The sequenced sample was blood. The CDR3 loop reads CASRRGVTETQYF. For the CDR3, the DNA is TGTGCCAGCAGGAGAGGGGTGACAGAGACCCAGTACTTC.